Detailed here is one T cell receptor (beta chain). Its target antigen remains unknown. No per-base quality is available; no much larger clone lies one base away. Library preparation was by the immunoSEQ multiplex PCR assay. TCRdb limited this immuneACCESS table to in-frame rearrangements with V and J called. A share of clones is missing; checked studies link under half to unresolved V genes, and the rest is unexplained. In all, the sample holds 390,000 or so clones, and 90% of those were seen once. Together, the top ten hold just under 6.5% of the sample. The data are from a study of control samples from healthy donors and cancer patients (TCRdb year 2020). From a lookup of the germline V gene, CDR1 and CDR2 are MDHEN and SYDVKM. Taken from cysteine to phenylalanine, the CDR3 has 19 residues. The DNA shown is the 57-base CDR3, in frame from base 1. Cut back by 6 bases and 3 bases, the V and J ends lie 29 bases apart.

This TCR was recovered from a man aged 40-55 years with head and neck cancer. The specimen sequenced was PBMCs. The V and J genes are TRBV28 and TRBJ2-5; no D gene is confidently identified. The DNA reads as follows: TGTGCCAGCAGCTCACGTCACGCCAAGCGTCGAAGTGGAAAAGAGACCCAGTACTTC. Its coded protein is CASSSRHAKRRSGKETQYF.